This T cell receptor beta chain was recorded in a study of shared clonotypes between healthy human individuals (dated by TCRdb to the early 2020s). At the level of the whole study: A few men and two women, aged 18 to 49 years, made up the cohort. To estimate repertoire size and how much clonotypes are shared between individuals, the study performed deep sequencing of blood TCR repertoires from a few healthy adults. Libraries were prepared and TCR repertoires were sequenced by different laboratories using diverse techniques, in order to increase sequencing depth and limit assay-specific biases. Per donor, leukapheresis produced somewhere between about 0.85 and 9.5 billion PBMCs. Per donor, three plates each were used for CD4 naive and CD4 memory, two for CD8 naive, and one for CD8 memory.

The germline V gene supplies CDR1 SGHAT and CDR2 FQNNGV. Its CDR3 holds 14 amino acids, cysteine through phenylalanine. Only the CDR3 portion is preserved as DNA: 42 bases, with reading frame beginning at the first base. Relative to germline, V is 2 bases shorter and J is 2 bases shorter, with 9 bases between their ends. The paper as a whole reports these results and caveats: Clonotypes shared by all four sorted-subset donors showed higher generation probabilities than non-shared clonotypes. Estimated clonotype richness was generally larger for naive than for memory subsets. Sharing across several donors was observed for 5% to 6.5% of naive CD4, over 3% of naive CD8, over 2% of memory CD4, and around 0.4% of memory CD8 clonotypes. Only blood was sampled, and tissue TCR repertoires likely differ from those in blood. The small number of donors limited the genetic and exposure-history diversity represented. Pairwise subsampling indicated that sequencing depth was expected to affect the degree of clonotype sharing among donors. Even with the large sequencing depth, rarefaction of the sorted-subset datasets indicated that sequencing was incomplete.

Note on this clone: The clone's antigen remains unknown. No per-base quality is available; no much larger clone lies one base away.

Using the deep immunoSEQ assay, multiplex PCR amplified TCR CDR3 regions from genomic DNA. For each cell subset, the extracted genomic DNA was distributed evenly across all wells of several immunoSEQ 96-well plates, and each plate served as one replicate. For sorted subsets, each replicate PCR was loaded with about 0.2 ug genomic DNA, equivalent to 30,000 or so T cell genomes. The purified libraries were quantified using a Qubit 3.0 fluorometer, sized with a Bioanalyzer 2100, and then quantified again using the KAPA Library Quantification kit. Every immunoSEQ 96-well plate was sequenced on a separate single-read 150-cycle Illumina NextSeq 550 flow cell. As for the original processing: The immunoSEQ output contained only junctional sequences without quality scores, so filtering could not match that applied to full-length reads. To assign V/J genes and CDR3, sequences were annotated against IMGT germline references using PyIR, a Python wrapper for IgBLAST v1.9. Reads were filtered out if the reads had weak V/J assignments (E-value above 1e-6), no CDR3, stop codons, out-of-frame junctions, or ambiguous translated residues. V3J clonotypes were defined by identical inferred V gene, J gene, and CDR3 amino acid sequence. Percentage overlap between repertoires was calculated by dividing the number of shared unique clonotypes by the size of the smaller repertoire. Richness of each repertoire was evaluated using RTK rarefaction, the Chao1 estimator, and Recon v2.1 estimates of unobserved clonotypes. OLGA was used to compute generation probabilities for all TCRbeta clonotypes that the gDNA method yielded from a few donors. TCRdb took this table from immuneACCESS and kept in-frame rearrangements with V and J called. Such tables lack part of the clones; where checked against another copy, unresolved V genes explain under half of the gap, and the rest is unexplained. The DNA was the basis for D and trimming; V, J and clone size are from that table. The sample table holds about 380,000 clones, of which roughly 96% were seen once. The ten largest clonotypes hold approximately 0.32% of the sample.

The donors were healthy, HIV-negative adults who had no recently reported acute infections or vaccinations. Every donor was a Caucasian adult living in Nashville, Tennessee, USA. CD8 memory samples consisted of magnetically selected CD45RO+ cells combined with CCR7-negative CD45RA+ effector memory (TemRA) cells. After blood collection by leukapheresis, PBMCs were isolated using Ficoll-Histopaque density gradient centrifugation and then cryopreserved in the vapor phase of liquid nitrogen. Analytical flow cytometry was used to check the purity and quantity of each magnetically sorted T cell population. Genomic DNA was isolated from every sorted fraction and measured by UV absorbance on a Nanodrop 2000c.

The sequenced material came from memory CD8+ T cells sorted from blood. Sample cell subset or site, as interpreted from the label and publication: CD45RO+ cells pooled with CCR7-negative TemRA cells. The clonotype comes from a man aged 25-40 years in good health. The rearrangement combines TRBV11-2 with TRBJ1-2, with the D gene uncertain. The nucleotide sequence reads TGTGCCAGCAGCTTAAACGGGGAAAACTATGGCTACACCTTC. Translated, it gives CASSLNGENYGYTF.